The present entry profiles one T cell receptor beta chain with its context. This sample stems from a study of T cell changes during pregnancy in multiple sclerosis. CDR1 is SGHVS and CDR2 is FNYEAQ in the germline V gene. V gave up 5 bases and J gave up 3 bases, with 17 bases separating them. The CDR3 is 15 residues long. Profiled with immunoSEQ multiplex PCR; TCRdb holds only in-frame clones, not every one. The data hold tens of thousands of clones, with approximately 93% observed a single time. The sequence derives from a female donor with multiple sclerosis, enrolled in a pregnancy study. The source material was CD8+ T cells from peripheral blood mononuclear cells, sampled in the third trimester of pregnancy. The rearrangement joins TRBV7-6 to TRBJ2-7, with TRBD2 as a possible D gene (6 bases). CDR3 DNA sequence: TGTGCCAGCAGCGAAGTGGGGGACTCGCTCTACGAGCAGTACTTC. Protein sequence: CASSEVGDSLYEQYF.